Listed below are T cell receptor beta chains from one sample, sequenced in a study of cytomegalovirus exposure and HLA in healthy donors. Profiling relied on immunoSEQ multiplex PCR, and the TCRdb table lists in-frame clones only, not all of them. The sample includes 150,000 to 200,000 clones, around 80% of them seen just once. The sample comprised PBMCs. Receptors were obtained from a male donor in good health and CMV-seronegative. Both conserved end residues are part of each CDR3. The order of the fields is D gene, clone size, V gene, J gene, CDR3 DNA, CDR3 protein. The D gene is left open where the match is weak. A clone size is listed for some rows: how often the clone was seen (once, few, many), or a class if it is expanded.

.,once,TRBV6-4,TRBJ1-6,TGTGCCAGCAGCGGCCAGGGAATGGTGTCACCCCTCCACTTT,CASSGQGMVSPLHF
TRBD2,.,TRBV23-1,TRBJ2-2,TGCGCCAGCAGGGGAGGGTTACCGGGGCCGACGAACACCGGGGAGCTGTTTTTT,CASRGGLPGPTNTGELFF
.,.,TRBV29-1,TRBJ2-1,TGCAGCGTTGGTGGGAGCTCCTACAATGAGCAGTTCTTC,CSVGGSSYNEQFF
.,.,TRBV5-1,TRBJ2-3,TGCGCCAGCAGCTTGGCGGTAGACACAGATACGCAGTATTTT,CASSLAVDTDTQYF
.,.,TRBV5-1,TRBJ2-7,TGCGCCAGCAGCTTGGGACTAGAGGGCCGCGAGCAGTACTTC,CASSLGLEGREQYF
.,.,TRBV7-9,TRBJ1-5,TGTGCCAGCAGCTTAGAGGGGGGGCCTCAGCCCCAGCATTTT,CASSLEGGPQPQHF
.,.,TRBV9,TRBJ1-1,TGTGCCAGCAGCGTGTCGTCGGTGAACACTGAAGCTTTCTTT,CASSVSSVNTEAFF
TRBD2,.,TRBV15,TRBJ2-1,TGTGCCACCAGCAGAGGACTAGCGGGGGCCCACAATGAGCAGTTCTTC,CATSRGLAGAHNEQFF
.,.,TRBV7-8,TRBJ2-7,TGTGCCAGCAGCTTAATAGGACTCGCCTACGAGCAGTACTTC,CASSLIGLAYEQYF
.,.,TRBV18,TRBJ2-6,TGTGCCAGCTCACAACTAAAACAGGGAATTGGGGCCAACGTCCTGACTTTC,CASSQLKQGIGANVLTF
TRBD2,.,TRBV5-1,TRBJ2-3,TGCGCCAGCAGCTTGGCCACGGGACTAGCGGCAGATACGCAGTATTTT,CASSLATGLAADTQYF
TRBD1,once,TRBV4-1,TRBJ1-2,TGCGCCAGCAGCCAAGAGGGACAGGGCTTTAGGGGCTACACCTTC,CASSQEGQGFRGYTF
.,.,TRBV11-2,TRBJ2-7,TGTGCCAGCAGCTTAGGAGCTAGCAGAATCCACGAGCAGTACTTC,CASSLGASRIHEQYF
.,.,TRBV19,TRBJ1-1,TGTGCCAGTAGTATCTCGGTATACACTGAAGCTTTCTTT,CASSISVYTEAFF
.,.,TRBV5-5,TRBJ1-5,TGTGCCAGCAGCTCCCAACAGGGTGGGGGTCAGCCCCAGCATTTT,CASSSQQGGGQPQHF
.,few,TRBV5-4,TRBJ2-2,TGTGCCAGCAGCCTGGAACTTCATCCCGGGGAGCTGTTTTTT,CASSLELHPGELFF
.,.,TRBV6-1,TRBJ1-5,TGTGCCAGCAGCTTACCCTCGGTTGGAGCGGAGCCCCAGCATTTT,CASSLPSVGAEPQHF
.,.,TRBV15,TRBJ2-7,TGTGCCACCAGCAGAGATCCTCTGCGGTTACGGGACGAGCAGTACTTC,CATSRDPLRLRDEQYF
.,.,TRBV6-5,TRBJ1-4,TGTGCCAGCAGTTATACGGCGAGGAGTGAAAAACTGTTTTTT,CASSYTARSEKLFF
TRBD2,.,TRBV5-4,TRBJ2-7,TGTGCCAGCAGCTTGGCCCGGGCTAGCGGGGGGTACGAGCAGTACTTC,CASSLARASGGYEQYF
.,.,TRBV6-6,TRBJ2-5,TGTGCCAGCAGCTACCGAGAGACCCAGTACTTC,CASSYRETQYF
.,.,TRBV7-2,TRBJ2-7,TGTGCCAGCAGCTTAGTCCAGGAAACCTACGAGCAGTACTTC,CASSLVQETYEQYF
TRBD1,.,TRBV7-9,TRBJ2-5,TGTGCCAGCAGCTTAGGGGACAGGAGACAAGAGACCCAGTACTTC,CASSLGDRRQETQYF
.,few,TRBV4-3,TRBJ1-4,TGCGCCAGCAGCCAAGGGGCGGGGCCGGCTGAAAAACTGTTTTTT,CASSQGAGPAEKLFF
TRBD1,.,TRBV11-2,TRBJ1-4,TGTGCCAGCAGCCCAGACTCCAGACAGGGTAGAATTGAAAAACTGTTTTTT,CASSPDSRQGRIEKLFF
TRBD1,.,TRBV5-5,TRBJ2-7,TGTGCCAGCAGCTTGGAGTCCAGGGGGCGCGAGCAGTACTTC,CASSLESRGREQYF
TRBD2,.,TRBV7-7,TRBJ2-5,TGTGCTAGCAGCTTAAGTAGCGGGGGGACCGAGACCCAGTACTTC,CASSLSSGGTETQYF
.,.,TRBV2,TRBJ2-5,TGTGCCAGCAGCAGCCAACAGGGCCTCCAAGAGACCCAGTACTTC,CASSSQQGLQETQYF
TRBD1,.,TRBV6-5,TRBJ2-1,TGTGCCAGCAGTATGGGACAGCCATACAATGAGCAGTTCTTC,CASSMGQPYNEQFF
.,few,TRBV7-8,TRBJ2-5,TGTGCCAGCAGCTTGAGAACCAGGGGCCGAGGTGGAGCCAACCAAGAGACCCAGTACTTC,CASSLRTRGRGGANQETQYF
.,.,TRBV5-1,TRBJ1-5,TGCGCCAGCAAATTCGACTTAGGGGGACAGCCCCAGCATTTT,CASKFDLGGQPQHF
.,.,TRBV7-9,TRBJ2-4,TGTGCCAGCAGCTTAGGTCCTGTAGCCAAAAACATTCAGTACTTC,CASSLGPVAKNIQYF
.,once,TRBV2,TRBJ2-5,TGTGCCAGCAGTGACCGGGGAATCCGCCAAGAGACCCAGTACTTC,CASSDRGIRQETQYF
.,.,TRBV2,TRBJ1-5,TGTGCCAGCAGAGTTACAGGCAATCAGCCCCAGCATTTT,CASRVTGNQPQHF
.,once,TRBV7-6,TRBJ1-1,TGTGCCAGCAGCTTAACAGGGCAAACTGAAGCTTTCTTT,CASSLTGQTEAFF
.,.,TRBV6-1,TRBJ1-6,TGTGCCAGCAGAGTGAGCTCCTATAATTCACCCCTCCACTTT,CASRVSSYNSPLHF
.,.,TRBV5-1,TRBJ2-6,TGCGCCAGCAGCCGGCTTTCCCAGGGGAGCTCTGGGGCCAACGTCCTGACTTTC,CASSRLSQGSSGANVLTF
TRBD2,.,TRBV30,TRBJ2-1,TGTGCCCGTAGCGGGGGGGCGCGTGAGCAGTTCTTC,CARSGGAREQFF
TRBD1,.,TRBV5-1,TRBJ1-2,TGCGCCAGCAGCTTGGGACAGGGGGTCTATGGCTACACCTTC,CASSLGQGVYGYTF
TRBD1,.,TRBV15,TRBJ2-7,TGTGCCACCAGCAGATTACAGGGGGCGCTGAACGAGCAGTACTTC,CATSRLQGALNEQYF
.,.,TRBV6-6,TRBJ2-7,TGTGCCAGCACCCTGGGCGTTGCCTACGAGCAGTACTTC,CASTLGVAYEQYF
.,.,TRBV6-5,TRBJ1-6,TGTGCCAGCAGTTACTCCCAGGGGCTTGGGATGCCCCTCCACTTT,CASSYSQGLGMPLHF
.,.,TRBV4-1,TRBJ1-3,TGCGCCAGCAGCCAGCAGGGAACTGGAAACACCATATATTTT,CASSQQGTGNTIYF
.,.,TRBV27,TRBJ2-7,TGTGCCAGCAGTTTATTTCCAGGGGATAGTGGCGAGCAGTACTTC,CASSLFPGDSGEQYF
.,.,TRBV7-2,TRBJ1-1,TGTGCCAGCAGCTCAGGACTGACGAACACTGAAGCTTTCTTT,CASSSGLTNTEAFF
TRBD1,few,TRBV25-1,TRBJ1-1,TGTGCCAGCAGAAATGCAGGGGGATTGAACACTGAAGCTTTCTTT,CASRNAGGLNTEAFF
TRBD2,.,TRBV10-1,TRBJ2-3,TGCGCCAGCAGCCTCGGCGGGGGGGGGCACAGCACAGATACGCAGTATTTT,CASSLGGGGHSTDTQYF
TRBD1,.,TRBV6-5,TRBJ1-1,TGTGCCAGCAGTTACGTCAAGGGGGCGGAAGCTTTCTTT,CASSYVKGAEAFF
TRBD1,.,TRBV4-3,TRBJ1-2,TGCGCCAGCAGCCAAGGATCAGGGGGCCCGGGGGATGGCTACACCTTC,CASSQGSGGPGDGYTF
.,.,TRBV5-4,TRBJ1-6,TGTGCCAGCAGCTTGGCCAGGGGAGCCGGATGGTCACCCCTCCACTTT,CASSLARGAGWSPLHF
TRBD1,.,TRBV11-2,TRBJ1-2,TGTGCCAGCAGCCCCCTCGGGACAGCCTATGGCTACACCTTC,CASSPLGTAYGYTF
.,once,TRBV5-1,TRBJ1-5,TGCGCCAGCAGCTTGGCGGTCAATCAGCCCCAGCATTTT,CASSLAVNQPQHF
TRBD1,.,TRBV19,TRBJ2-7,TGTGCCAGTAGTATGGGACAGGGTCCAGCCTACGAGCAGTACTTC,CASSMGQGPAYEQYF
TRBD1,.,TRBV6-6,TRBJ1-5,TGTGCCAGCTGCACACAGGGGGACAATCAGCCCCAGCATTTT,CASCTQGDNQPQHF
TRBD2,.,TRBV6-6,TRBJ2-2,TGTGCCAGCAGTTGGGGCGGGGGGAACACCGGGGAGCTGTTTTTT,CASSWGGGNTGELFF
TRBD1,.,TRBV10-3,TRBJ1-2,TGTGCCATCAGTGAGGAGGGGGGACAGAGCTATGGCTACACCTTC,CAISEEGGQSYGYTF
.,.,TRBV11-1,TRBJ1-1,TGTGCCAGCAGCTTAGTAAGAGATCGGAGGCGGACCACTGAAGCTTTCTTT,CASSLVRDRRRTTEAFF
TRBD2,.,TRBV7-2,TRBJ2-7,TGTGCCAGCAGCTTAGCGGCGGGGGATTACTACGAGCAGTACTTC,CASSLAAGDYYEQYF
TRBD2,.,TRBV4-1,TRBJ2-7,TGCGCCAGCAGCCATGCTGACGGGGGGGGGCCAAGGAGCTACGAGCAGTACTTC,CASSHADGGGPRSYEQYF
TRBD1,.,TRBV19,TRBJ1-6,TGTGCCGGGGGGCCGACAGGGAGTAATTCACCCCTCCACTTT,CAGGPTGSNSPLHF